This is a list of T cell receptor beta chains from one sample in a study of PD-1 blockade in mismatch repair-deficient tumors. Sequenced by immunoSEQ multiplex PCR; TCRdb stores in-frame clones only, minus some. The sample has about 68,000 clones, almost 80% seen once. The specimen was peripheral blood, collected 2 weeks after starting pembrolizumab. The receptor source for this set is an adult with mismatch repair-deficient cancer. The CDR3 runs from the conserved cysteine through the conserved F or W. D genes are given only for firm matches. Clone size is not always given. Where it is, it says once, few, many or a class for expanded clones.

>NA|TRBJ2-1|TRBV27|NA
TGTGCCAGCAGTTTGGCAGGCTCCTACAATGAGCAGTTCTTC
CASSLAGSYNEQFF
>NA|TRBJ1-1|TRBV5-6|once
TGTGCCAGCAGCTTGGTTTACGGGAACACTGAAGCTTTCTTT
CASSLVYGNTEAFF
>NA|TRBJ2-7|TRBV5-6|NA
TGTGCCAGCAGAATGGACAGCTATTTTCACGAGCAGTACTTC
CASRMDSYFHEQYF
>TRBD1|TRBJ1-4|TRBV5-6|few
TGTGCCAGCAGCTACAGGGGGACAACTAATGAAAAACTGTTTTTT
CASSYRGTTNEKLFF
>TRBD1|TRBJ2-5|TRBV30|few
TGTGCCTGGACTTCAAAGGGGGACAGTCGCCAAGAGACCCAGTACTTC
CAWTSKGDSRQETQYF
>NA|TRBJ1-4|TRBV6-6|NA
TGTGCCAGCAGTTCGGGCCAACCAAATGAAAAACTGTTTTTT
CASSSGQPNEKLFF
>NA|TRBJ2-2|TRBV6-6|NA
TGTGCCAGCAGTTACTCGACCGGGGAGCTGTTTTTT
CASSYSTGELFF
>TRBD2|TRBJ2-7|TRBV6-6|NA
TGTGCCAGCAGTTACCCGAGCGGGAGCGCCGACGAGCAGTACTTC
CASSYPSGSADEQYF
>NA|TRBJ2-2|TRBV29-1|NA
TGCAGCGGGGCACTCAGCGGGTCGGGGGAGCTGTTTTTT
CSGALSGSGELFF
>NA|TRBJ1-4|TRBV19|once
TGTGCCAGTAGTATCGACAGCTCAGCTTATCTAAATGAAAAACTGTTTTTT
CASSIDSSAYLNEKLFF
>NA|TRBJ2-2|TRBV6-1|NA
TGTGCCAGCAGTGTTAGGGGAAACACCGGGGAGCTGTTTTTT
CASSVRGNTGELFF
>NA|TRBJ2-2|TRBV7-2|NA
TGTGCCAGCAGCCCGCTCGATGGCGGGGAGCTGTTTTTT
CASSPLDGGELFF
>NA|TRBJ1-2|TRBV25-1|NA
TGTGCCAGCAGTGAACATGCAGGCTTTTATGGCTACACCTTC
CASSEHAGFYGYTF
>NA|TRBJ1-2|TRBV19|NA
TGTGCCAGTAGGGAAAGGGGGGGTTACTATGGCTACACCTTC
CASRERGGYYGYTF
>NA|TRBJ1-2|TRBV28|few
TGTGCCAGCAGTCAGGGGACACTCGGCTACACCTTC
CASSQGTLGYTF
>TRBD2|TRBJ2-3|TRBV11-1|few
TGTGCCAGCAGCAACCGGGGACTAGCGAGGACAGATACGCAGTATTTT
CASSNRGLARTDTQYF